This TCR beta chain was found in a study of metastatic and nonmetastatic thyroid tumors. About the study: A comparison of repertoires was made across blood and tumor or nodule tissue from malignant and benign thyroid patients.

The CDR3 loop spans 15 amino acids. CDR1 MNHNS and CDR2 SASEGT come from the germline V gene. After removal of 8 bases from V and 4 bases from J, the junction contained 13 bases not matched to a gene. Thyroid surgery took place with no prior treatment in any patient. With respect to this clone: What it binds is unknown.

Study outcomes and limitations: Malignant thyroid tumors reportedly had TCR beta diversity that was significantly higher than in benign nodules, in blood and tumor.

Original handling: The study took CDR3 differences across clinicopathological groups and made a distant-metastasis classifier for papillary thyroid cancer from them. TCRdb re-clonotyped the PCR reads through MiXCR. The V and J calls here are based on TCRdb, not the publication. The repertoire holds 20,000 or so clones, approximately 22% seen once, with about 8.1% in the top ten. The sequencing sample was made of adjacent normal tissue. The rearrangement links TRBV6-1 to TRBJ1-2, with TRBD1 identical over 7 bases. The origin of this receptor is a female donor with papillary thyroid cancer or a benign thyroid nodule (not recorded which). Some clones in this sample may be carry-over from other donors' samples. The CDR3 coding sequence is TGTGCCAGCGCGGTACAGGGGAGTACTATCTATGGCTACACCTTC. It encodes CASAVQGSTIYGYTF.